This T cell receptor (beta chain) stems from a study of T cells in narcolepsy. This table comes from immunoSEQ multiplex PCR, and its TCRdb copy is limited to in-frame clones, with some not included. Here the sample spans tens of thousands of clones, approximately 78% being singletons. The clonotype was recovered from a human donor with narcolepsy. The sample taken for sequencing was CD45RA- memory CD4+ T cells from PBMCs.

CDR3 in amino acids: CATPDVGVLNEQFF. The CDR3 DNA reads TGTGCCACCCCGGACGTTGGAGTACTAAATGAGCAGTTCTTC. The J gene is TRBJ2-1, the V gene TRBV11-2, with no clear D. Trimming took off 10 bases at V and 7 bases at J, with 20 bases between the two ends. The length of the CDR3 is 14 residues. Germline CDR1 reads SGHAT; CDR2 reads FQNNGV.